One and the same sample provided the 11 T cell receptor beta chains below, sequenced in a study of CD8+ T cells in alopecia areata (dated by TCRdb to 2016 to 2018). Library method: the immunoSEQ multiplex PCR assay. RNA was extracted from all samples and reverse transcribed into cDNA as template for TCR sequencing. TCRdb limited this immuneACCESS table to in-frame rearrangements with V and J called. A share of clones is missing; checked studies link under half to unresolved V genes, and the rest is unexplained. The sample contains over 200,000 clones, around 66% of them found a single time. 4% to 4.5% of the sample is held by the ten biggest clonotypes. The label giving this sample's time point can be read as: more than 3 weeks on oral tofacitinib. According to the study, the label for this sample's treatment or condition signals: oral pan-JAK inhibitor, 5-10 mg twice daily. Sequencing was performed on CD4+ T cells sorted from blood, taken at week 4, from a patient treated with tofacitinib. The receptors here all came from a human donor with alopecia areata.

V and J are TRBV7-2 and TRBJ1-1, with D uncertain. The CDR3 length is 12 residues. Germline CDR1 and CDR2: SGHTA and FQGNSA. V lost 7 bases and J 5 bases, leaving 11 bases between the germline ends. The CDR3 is CASTRTGTEAFF. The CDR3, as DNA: TGTGCCAGCACCCGGACTGGAACTGAAGCTTTCTTT.

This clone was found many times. CDR3 protein: CASSLHGTGSYEQYF. The CDR3 nucleotides read TGTGCCAGCAGCCTCCACGGGACAGGGTCCTACGAGCAGTACTTC. V is TRBV7-2 and J is TRBJ2-7; 9 bases are shared with TRBD1. The CDR3 contains 15 residues. The germline gives CDR1 SGHTA, CDR2 FQGNSA. V was pared by 5 bases and J by 1 base, with 6 bases of the junction left unmatched.

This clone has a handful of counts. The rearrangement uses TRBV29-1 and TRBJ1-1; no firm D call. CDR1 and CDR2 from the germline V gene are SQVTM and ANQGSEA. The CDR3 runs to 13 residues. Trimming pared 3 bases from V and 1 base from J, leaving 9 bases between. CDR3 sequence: CSVDPGSNTEAFF. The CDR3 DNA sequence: TGCAGCGTTGACCCTGGGTCGAACACTGAAGCTTTCTTT.

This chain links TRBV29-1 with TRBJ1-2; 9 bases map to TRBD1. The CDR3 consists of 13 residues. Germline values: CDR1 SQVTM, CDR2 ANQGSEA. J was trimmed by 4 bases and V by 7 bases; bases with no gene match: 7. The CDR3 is CSDWDRATYGYTF. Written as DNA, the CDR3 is TGCAGCGACTGGGACAGGGCTACCTATGGCTACACCTTC.

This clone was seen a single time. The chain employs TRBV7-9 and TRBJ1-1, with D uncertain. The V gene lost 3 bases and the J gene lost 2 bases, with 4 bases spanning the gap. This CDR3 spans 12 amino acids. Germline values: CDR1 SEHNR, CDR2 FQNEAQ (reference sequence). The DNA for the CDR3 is TGTGCCAGCAGCTTCGATAACACTGAAGCTTTCTTT. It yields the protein CASSFDNTEAFF. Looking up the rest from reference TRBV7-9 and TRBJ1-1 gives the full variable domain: DTGVSQNPRHKITKRGQNVTFRCDPISEHNRLYWYRQTLGQGPEFLTYFQNEAQLEKSRLLSDRFSAERPKGSFSTLEIQRTEQGDSAMYLCASSFDNTEAFFGQGTRLTVV.

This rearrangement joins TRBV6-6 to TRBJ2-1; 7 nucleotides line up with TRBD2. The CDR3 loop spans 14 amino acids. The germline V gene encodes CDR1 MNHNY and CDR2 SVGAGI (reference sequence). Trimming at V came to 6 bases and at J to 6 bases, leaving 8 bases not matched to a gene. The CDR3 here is CASRYQRGGNEQFF. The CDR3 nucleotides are TGTGCCAGCAGGTACCAGCGGGGAGGCAATGAGCAGTTCTTC.

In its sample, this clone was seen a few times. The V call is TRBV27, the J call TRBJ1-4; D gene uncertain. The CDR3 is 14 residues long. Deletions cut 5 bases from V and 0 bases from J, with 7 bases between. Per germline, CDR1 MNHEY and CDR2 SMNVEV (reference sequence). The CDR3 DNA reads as TGTGCCAGCAGTCGCCTTTCAACTAATGAAAAACTGTTTTTT. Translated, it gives CASSRLSTNEKLFF.

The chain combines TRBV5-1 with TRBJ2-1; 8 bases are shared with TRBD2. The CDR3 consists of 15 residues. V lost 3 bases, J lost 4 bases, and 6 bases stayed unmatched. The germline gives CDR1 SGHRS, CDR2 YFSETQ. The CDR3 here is CASSSTSVVYNEQFF. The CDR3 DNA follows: TGCGCCAGCAGCTCGACTAGCGTAGTGTACAATGAGCAGTTCTTC.

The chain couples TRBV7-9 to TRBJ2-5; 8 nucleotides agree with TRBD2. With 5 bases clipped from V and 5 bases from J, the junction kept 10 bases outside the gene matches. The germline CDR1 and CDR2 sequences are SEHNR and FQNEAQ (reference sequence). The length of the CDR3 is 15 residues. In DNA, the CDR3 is TGTGCCAGCAGCCCAGTTAGCGGGGCCCAGGAGACCCAGTACTTC. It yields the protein CASSPVSGAQETQYF.

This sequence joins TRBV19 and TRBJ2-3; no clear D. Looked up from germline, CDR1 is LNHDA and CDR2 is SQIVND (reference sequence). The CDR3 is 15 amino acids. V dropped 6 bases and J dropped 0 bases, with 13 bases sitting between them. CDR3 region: CASSIRYPSTDTQYF. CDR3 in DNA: TGTGCCAGTAGCATCAGATACCCTAGCACAGATACGCAGTATTTT.

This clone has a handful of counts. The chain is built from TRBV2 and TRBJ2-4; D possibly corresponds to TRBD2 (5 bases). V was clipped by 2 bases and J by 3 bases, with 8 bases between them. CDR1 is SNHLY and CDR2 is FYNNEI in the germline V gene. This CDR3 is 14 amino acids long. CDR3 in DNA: TGTGCCAGCAGTGAAAAACTAGGCAAAAACATTCAGTACTTC. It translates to CASSEKLGKNIQYF.